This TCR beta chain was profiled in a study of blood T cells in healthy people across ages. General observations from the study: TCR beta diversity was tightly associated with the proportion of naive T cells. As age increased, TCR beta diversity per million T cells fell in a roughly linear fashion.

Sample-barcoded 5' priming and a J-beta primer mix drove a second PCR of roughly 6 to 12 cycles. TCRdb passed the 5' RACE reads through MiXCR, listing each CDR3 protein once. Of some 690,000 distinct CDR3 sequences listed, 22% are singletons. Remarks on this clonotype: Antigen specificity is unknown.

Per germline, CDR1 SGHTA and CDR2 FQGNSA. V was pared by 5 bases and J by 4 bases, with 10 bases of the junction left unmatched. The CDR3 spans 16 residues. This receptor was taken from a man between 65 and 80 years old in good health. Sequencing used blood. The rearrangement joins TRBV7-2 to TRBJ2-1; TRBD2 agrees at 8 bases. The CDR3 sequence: CASSNQRGPQYNEQFF. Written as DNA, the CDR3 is TGTGCCAGCAGCAATCAGCGGGGGCCTCAATACAATGAGCAGTTCTTC.